The 17 T cell receptor beta chains reported below all come from one sample, sequenced in a study of identical twins. TCRdb independently ran MiXCR on the 5' RACE reads; one entry per CDR3 protein. The sample carries 1.5 million to 2 million distinct CDR3 sequences, around 29% recorded once. The sequenced sample consisted of cord blood. These receptors originate from a newborn girl in good health.

This rearrangement joins TRBV7-2 to TRBJ2-7; the D is unclear. The V gene's germline CDR1 is SGHTA and CDR2 FQGNSA. Trimming left V 2 bases short and J 6 bases short, with 8 bases between. The CDR3 has 12 residues. CDR3 coding DNA: TGTGCCAGCAGCTTATCAATTACCGAGCAGTACTTC. It codes for CASSLSITEQYF. Filled out from reference TRBV7-2 and TRBJ2-7, the complete variable domain reads GAGVSQSPSNKVTEKGKDVELRCDPISGHTALYWYRQSLGQGLEFLIYFQGNSAPDKSGLPSDRFSAERTGGSVSTLTIQRTQQEDSAVYLCASSLSITEQYFGPGTRLTVT.

Only a few counts were recorded for this clonotype. The chain is built from TRBV5-1 and TRBJ2-4; D is unresolved. The J call may be in error: the DNA end matches TRBJ2-7 better. The CDR3 has 14 residues. Germline V lookup: CDR1 SGHRS, CDR2 YFSETQ. The chain's CDR3 is CASSLADQAYEQYF. CDR3 DNA: TGCGCCAGCAGCTTGGCCGACCAGGCCTACGAGCAGTACTTC.

The chain combines TRBV12-1 with TRBJ2-1; the D segment call TRBD2 is taken from the table without a DNA check. TRBV12-1 is a listed pseudogene. The CDR3 is made up of 14 amino acids. The CDR3 loop reads CASSFREGNNEQFF. The CDR3 DNA follows: TGTGCCAGCAGCTTTCGGGAGGGTAACAATGAGCAGTTCTTC.

This clonotype was detected many times. The CDR3 region is CASSQAYSEGREQFF. The CDR3, as DNA: TGTGCCAGCAGCCAAGCGTACAGCGAGGGACGCGAGCAGTTCTTC. This chain connects TRBV3-1 to TRBJ2-1; either TRBD1 or TRBD2 may fit D (5 bases each). V was clipped by 1 base and J by 10 bases, with 17 bases between them. The CDR3 contains 15 residues. Germline lookup yields CDR1 LGHDT and CDR2 YNNKEL (reference sequence).

The gene calls are TRBV3-1 and TRBJ2-3; 8 bases align to TRBD2. The CDR3 is 17 amino acids. With 0 bases clipped from V and 2 bases from J, the junction kept 7 bases outside the gene matches. Per the germline V gene, CDR1 is LGHDT and CDR2 is YNNKEL (reference sequence). CDR3 region: CASSQDIAGGFTDTQYF. The CDR3 DNA reads as TGTGCCAGCAGCCAAGACATTGCGGGAGGTTTCACAGATACGCAGTATTTT.

Points on this clonotype: This could be a read error, since a much larger clone is one nucleotide away. The chain uses TRBV24-1 and TRBJ2-1, with D possibly matching TRBD2 (5 bases). In germline, CDR1 is KGHDR, CDR2 SFDVKD. The CDR3 is 13 residues long. The V gene lost 5 bases and the J gene lost 9 bases, with 13 bases spanning the gap. The CDR3 nucleotides are TGTGCCACCAGTGGTCGAGGGATGAGTGAGCAGTTCTTC. The encoded protein is CATSGRGMSEQFF.

This clonotype was recorded many times. This CDR3 is CSVADSPGGNGEQYF. The CDR3 DNA sequence: TGCAGCGTAGCCGATAGTCCCGGCGGAAATGGAGAGCAGTATTTT. The rearrangement uses TRBV29-1 and TRBJ2-3; unclear D gene. The V end lost 6 bases, the J end lost 11 bases, and 27 bases lay between the germline ends. Germline lookup yields CDR1 SQVTM and CDR2 ANQGSEA. CDR3 length: 15 residues.

This clonotype was recorded a few times. This chain joins TRBV7-2 and TRBJ2-1; TRBD2 might be the D (5 bases). V was trimmed by 1 base and J by 9 bases, leaving 13 bases between them. The CDR3 runs 14 residues. Germline V lookup: CDR1 SGHTA, CDR2 FQGNSA. This CDR3 is CASSLGSGAVEQFF. In nucleotides, the CDR3 is TGTGCCAGCAGCTTAGGATCCGGAGCGGTTGAGCAGTTCTTC.

This chain connects TRBV9 to TRBJ2-3; no clear D. Trimming took 0 bases from V and 4 from J, leaving 12 bases between them. Per germline, CDR1 SGDLS and CDR2 YYNGEE. There are 15 residues in the CDR3. CDR3 sequence reads: CASSVEGSSPDTQYF. CDR3 in DNA: TGTGCCAGCAGCGTAGAGGGTAGCAGCCCAGATACGCAGTATTTT.

As regards this clonotype: An end of the junction does not agree with germline; a read error may underlie this. The chain is built from TRBV12-3 or TRBV12-4 and TRBJ2-3, with D possibly TRBD2 on 6 matching bases. This CDR3 contains 16 residues. This chain's CDR3 is CARSRGTVPSTDTQYF. In DNA, the CDR3 is TGTGCCCGCAGTCGGGGGACTGTCCCTAGCACAGATACGCAGTATTTT.

The chain carries TRBV12-3 or TRBV12-4 and TRBJ2-4, with 11 bases lining up with TRBD2. With 6 bases clipped from V and 13 bases from J, the junction kept 14 bases outside the gene matches. CDR3 length: 15 amino acids. The chain's CDR3 is CASRPLAGGINEQYF. The CDR3, as DNA: TGTGCCAGCAGGCCCCTAGCGGGGGGAATCAATGAGCAGTACTTC.

The table lists this clonotype with a count of one. The V call is TRBV9, the J call TRBJ1-2; 7 bases are a match to TRBD1. CDR1 and CDR2 from the germline V gene are SGDLS and YYNGEE. Trimming took 4 bases from V and 3 from J; bases not matched to a gene: 9. The CDR3 covers 15 residues. The CDR3 DNA follows: TGTGCCAGCAGCCTTGGACAGGACCCCTACTATGGCTACACCTTC. Translation: CASSLGQDPYYGYTF. Based on the CDR3 plus reference TRBV9 and TRBJ1-2, the full variable domain is DSGVTQTPKHLITATGQRVTLRCSPRSGDLSVYWYQQSLDQGLQFLIQYYNGEERAKGNILERFSAQQFPDLHSELNLSSLELGDSALYFCASSLGQDPYYGYTFGSGTRLTVV.

This clonotype occurred a few times. V and J are TRBV27 and TRBJ2-7; 9 bases are shared with TRBD1. Trimming took 8 bases from V and 0 from J; bases not matched to a gene: 5. The germline gives CDR1 MNHEY, CDR2 SMNVEV (reference sequence). The CDR3 runs 14 residues. The CDR3: CASPPTGGSYEQYF. DNA of the CDR3: TGTGCCAGCCCACCGACAGGGGGCTCCTACGAGCAGTACTTC.

As concerns this clonotype: A much larger clonotype is one base distant, so this may be a read error. This chain connects TRBV20-1 to TRBJ2-4; 8 bases fit TRBD2. The CDR3 loop spans 13 amino acids. In germline, CDR1 is DFQATT, CDR2 SNEGSKA (reference sequence). J gave up 13 bases and V 7 bases, and 15 bases lay outside the gene matches. DNA of the CDR3: TGCAGTGTCGCGGGGGGACTCAGCTACGGGCAGTACTTC. Its protein product is CSVAGGLSYGQYF.

The J gene is TRBJ2-3, the V gene TRBV12-3 or TRBV12-4; tentative D call: TRBD1 (6 bases). The CDR3 is made up of 13 amino acids. Trimming left V 5 bases short and J 6 bases short, with 12 bases between. CDR3 coding DNA: TGTGCCAGCAGTCCGCGGACAGCCGATACGCAGTATTTT. It codes for CASSPRTADTQYF.

V usage is TRBV4-2 and J usage is TRBJ1-2, with D unresolved. The CDR3 is 11 residues long. Trimming shortened V by 0 bases and J by 8 bases, and 4 bases separated the two germline ends. Germline V gene sequence: CDR1 LGHNA, CDR2 YNFKEQ. This CDR3 is CASSQELGYTF. CDR3 DNA sequence: TGTGCCAGCAGCCAAGAGTTAGGCTACACCTTC.

V is TRBV20-1 and J is TRBJ1-2; possible D gene TRBD1, 5 bases. The CDR3 covers 14 residues. Germline V gives CDR1 DFQATT, CDR2 SNEGSKA (reference sequence). The V and J ends lost 0 bases and 3 bases respectively, with 11 bases between them. The DNA of the CDR3 is TGCAGTGCTAGAGATTGGGGGGACTACTATGGCTACACCTTC. This sequence encodes CSARDWGDYYGYTF.